This T cell receptor (beta chain) appears in the sequencing data of a study of shared clonotypes between healthy human individuals. Concerning this clone itself: Its antigen is still unknown.

The table came from immunoSEQ multiplex PCR; TCRdb's copy has only in-frame clones and leaves some out. The table has around 1.4 million clones, around 98.5% seen once. Adult donors, all healthy and HIV-negative, had no recent acute infections or vaccinations. Whole-study findings and limits: Some clonotypes were shared by all four sorted-subset donors, while others were not shared. The non-shared ones had lower generation probabilities than the shared ones. In this cohort, only blood was sampled, and tissue repertoires likely differ. It was anticipated that sequencing depth would influence how many clonotypes donors shared.

Sequencing used naive CD4+ T cells sorted from blood. Subset described: CD45RA+ positively selected. This TCR was recovered from a man aged 30 to 39 in good health.

The CDR3 here is CASIGEADRDYEQYF. The CDR3 DNA reads TGCGCCAGCATCGGGGAGGCGGACAGGGACTACGAGCAGTACTTC. The J gene is TRBJ2-7, the V gene TRBV10-2; the match to TRBD1 covers 8 bases. The CDR3 loop spans 15 amino acids. With 7 bases clipped from V and 3 bases from J, the junction kept 11 bases outside the gene matches. CDR1 WSHSY and CDR2 SAAADI come from the germline V gene.